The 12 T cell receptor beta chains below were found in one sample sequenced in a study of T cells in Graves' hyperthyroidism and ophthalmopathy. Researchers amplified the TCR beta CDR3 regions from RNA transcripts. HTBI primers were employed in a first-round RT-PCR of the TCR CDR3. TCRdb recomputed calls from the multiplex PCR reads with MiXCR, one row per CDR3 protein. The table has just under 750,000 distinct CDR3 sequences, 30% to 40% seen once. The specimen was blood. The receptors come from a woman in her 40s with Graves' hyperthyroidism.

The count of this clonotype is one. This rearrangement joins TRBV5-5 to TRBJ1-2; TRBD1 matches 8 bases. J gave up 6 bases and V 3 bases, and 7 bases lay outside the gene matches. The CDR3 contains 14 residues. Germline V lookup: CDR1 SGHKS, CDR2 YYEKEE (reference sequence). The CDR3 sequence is CASSWGTGEHGYTF. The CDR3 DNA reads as TGTGCCAGCAGCTGGGGGACAGGCGAGCATGGCTACACCTTC.

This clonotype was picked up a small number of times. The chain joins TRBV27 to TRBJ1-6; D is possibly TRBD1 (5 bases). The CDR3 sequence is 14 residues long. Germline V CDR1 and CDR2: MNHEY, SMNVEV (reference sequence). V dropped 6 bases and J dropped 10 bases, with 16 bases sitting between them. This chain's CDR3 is CASRKGSLESPLHF. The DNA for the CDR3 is TGTGCCAGCAGGAAGGGGAGTTTAGAATCACCCCTCCACTTT.

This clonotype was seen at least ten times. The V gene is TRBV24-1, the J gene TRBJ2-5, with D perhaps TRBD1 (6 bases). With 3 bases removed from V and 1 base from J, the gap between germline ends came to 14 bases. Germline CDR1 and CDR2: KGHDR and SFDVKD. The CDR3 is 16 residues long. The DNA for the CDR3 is TGTGCCACCAGTGATGGGGGCAGGGCACCCCAAGAGACCCAGTACTTC. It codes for CATSDGGRAPQETQYF.

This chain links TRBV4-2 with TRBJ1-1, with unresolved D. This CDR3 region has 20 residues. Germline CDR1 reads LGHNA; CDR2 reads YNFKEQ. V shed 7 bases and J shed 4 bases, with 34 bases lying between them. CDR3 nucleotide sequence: TGTGCCAGCATCCCCAATCCGGGTGCTGCGAATCCCCCCTTTGCCACTGAAGCTTTCTTT. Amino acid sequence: CASIPNPGAANPPFATEAFF.

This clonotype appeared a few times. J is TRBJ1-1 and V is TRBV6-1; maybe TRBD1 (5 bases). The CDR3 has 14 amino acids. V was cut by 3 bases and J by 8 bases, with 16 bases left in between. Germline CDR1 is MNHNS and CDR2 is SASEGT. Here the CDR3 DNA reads TGTGCCAGCAGTGAGGGACTGACGGATGGAGAAGCTTTCTTT. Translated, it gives CASSEGLTDGEAFF.

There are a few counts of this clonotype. The CDR3 loop reads CASSRSGSPRETQYF. The CDR3 DNA is TGTGCCAGCAGTCGTAGCGGGAGCCCCAGGGAGACCCAGTACTTC. The rearrangement joins TRBV3-1 to TRBJ2-5, with 9 bases aligning to TRBD2. With 6 bases clipped from V and 5 bases from J, the junction kept 10 bases outside the gene matches. The CDR3 has 15 amino acids. From germline, CDR1 is LGHDT and CDR2 YNNKEL (reference sequence).

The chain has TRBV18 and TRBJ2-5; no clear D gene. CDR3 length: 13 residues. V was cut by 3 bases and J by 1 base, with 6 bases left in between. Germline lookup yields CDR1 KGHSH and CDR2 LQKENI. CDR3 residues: CASSPVSQETQYF. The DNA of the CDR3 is TGTGCCAGCTCACCTGTGTCCCAAGAGACCCAGTACTTC.

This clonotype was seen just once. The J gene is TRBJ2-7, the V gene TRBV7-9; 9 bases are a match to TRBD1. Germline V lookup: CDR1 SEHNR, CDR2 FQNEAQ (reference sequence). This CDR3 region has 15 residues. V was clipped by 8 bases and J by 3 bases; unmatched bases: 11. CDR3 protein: CASHPPGTGIYEQYF. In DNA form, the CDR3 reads TGTGCCAGCCACCCCCCCGGGACAGGGATCTACGAGCAGTACTTC.

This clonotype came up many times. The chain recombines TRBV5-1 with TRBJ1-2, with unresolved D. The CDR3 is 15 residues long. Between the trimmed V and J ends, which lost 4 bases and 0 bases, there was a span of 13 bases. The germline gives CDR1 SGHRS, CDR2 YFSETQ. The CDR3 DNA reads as TGCGCCAGCAGCCAGATGGACGGAGCTAACTATGGCTACACCTTC. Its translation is CASSQMDGANYGYTF.

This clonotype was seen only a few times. Here the CDR3 DNA reads TGTGCCACCTGGGACATCAATGAGCAGTTCTTC. Amino acids: CATWDINEQFF. This sequence joins TRBV10-3 and TRBJ2-1; perhaps TRBD1 as D (6 bases). V was trimmed by 10 bases and J by 6 bases, leaving 10 bases between them. Germline lookup yields CDR1 ENHRY and CDR2 SYGVKD. CDR3 length: 11 residues.

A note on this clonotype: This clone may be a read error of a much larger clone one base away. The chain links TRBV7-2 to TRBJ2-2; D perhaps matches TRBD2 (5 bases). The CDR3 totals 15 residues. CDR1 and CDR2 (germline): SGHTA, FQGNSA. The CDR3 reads CASSFSGPNTGELVF. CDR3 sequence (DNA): TGTGCCAGCAGCTTTTCCGGACCTAACACCGGGGAGCTGGTTTTT.

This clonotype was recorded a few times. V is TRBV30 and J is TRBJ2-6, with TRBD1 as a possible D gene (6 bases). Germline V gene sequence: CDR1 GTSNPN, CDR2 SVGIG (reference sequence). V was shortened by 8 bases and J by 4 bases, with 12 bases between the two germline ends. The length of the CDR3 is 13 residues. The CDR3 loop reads CAGTGTGANVLTF. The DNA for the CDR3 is TGTGCCGGAACAGGGACGGGGGCCAACGTCCTGACTTTC.